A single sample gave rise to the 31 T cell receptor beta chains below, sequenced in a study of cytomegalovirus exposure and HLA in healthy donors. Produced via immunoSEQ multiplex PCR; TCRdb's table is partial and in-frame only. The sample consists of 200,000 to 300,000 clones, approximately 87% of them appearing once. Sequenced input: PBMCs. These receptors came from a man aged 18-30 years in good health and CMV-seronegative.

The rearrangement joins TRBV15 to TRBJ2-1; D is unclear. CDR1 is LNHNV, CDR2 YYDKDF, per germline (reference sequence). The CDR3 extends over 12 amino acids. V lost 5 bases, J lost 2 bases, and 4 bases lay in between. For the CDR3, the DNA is TGTGCCACCAGCGGCACCTACAATGAGCAGTTCTTC. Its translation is CATSGTYNEQFF.

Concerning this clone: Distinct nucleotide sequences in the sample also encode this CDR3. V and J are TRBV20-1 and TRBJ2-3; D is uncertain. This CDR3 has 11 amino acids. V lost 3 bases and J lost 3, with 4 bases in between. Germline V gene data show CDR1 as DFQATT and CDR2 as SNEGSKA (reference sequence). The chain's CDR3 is CSASYTDTQYF. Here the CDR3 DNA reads TGCAGTGCTAGTTATACAGATACGCAGTATTTT.

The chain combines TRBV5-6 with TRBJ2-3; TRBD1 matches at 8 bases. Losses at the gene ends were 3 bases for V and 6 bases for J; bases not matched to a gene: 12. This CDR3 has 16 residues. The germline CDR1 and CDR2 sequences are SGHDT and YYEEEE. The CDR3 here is CASSSTSDRELDTQYF. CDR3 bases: TGTGCCAGCAGCTCGACCTCGGACAGGGAATTGGATACGCAGTATTTT.

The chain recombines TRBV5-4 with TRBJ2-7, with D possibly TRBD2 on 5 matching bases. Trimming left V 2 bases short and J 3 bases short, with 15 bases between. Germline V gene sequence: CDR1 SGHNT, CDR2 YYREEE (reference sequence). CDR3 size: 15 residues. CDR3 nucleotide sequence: TGTGCCAGCAGCTTTAGCCTAGCAGAAAACTACGAGCAGTACTTC. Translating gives CASSFSLAENYEQYF.

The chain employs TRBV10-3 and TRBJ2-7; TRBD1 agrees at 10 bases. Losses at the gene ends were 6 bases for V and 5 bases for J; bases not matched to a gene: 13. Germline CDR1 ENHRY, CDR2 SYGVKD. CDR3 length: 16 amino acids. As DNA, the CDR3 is TGTGCCATCAGGGGGGCGGTTGGGACAGGGGTCCACGAGCAGTACTTC. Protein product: CAIRGAVGTGVHEQYF.

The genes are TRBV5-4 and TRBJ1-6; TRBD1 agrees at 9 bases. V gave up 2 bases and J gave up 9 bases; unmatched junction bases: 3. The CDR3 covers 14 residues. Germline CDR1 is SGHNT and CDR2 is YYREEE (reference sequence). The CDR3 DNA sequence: TGTGCCAGCAGCTTACAGGGGGCCGGTTCACCCCTCCACTTT. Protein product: CASSLQGAGSPLHF.

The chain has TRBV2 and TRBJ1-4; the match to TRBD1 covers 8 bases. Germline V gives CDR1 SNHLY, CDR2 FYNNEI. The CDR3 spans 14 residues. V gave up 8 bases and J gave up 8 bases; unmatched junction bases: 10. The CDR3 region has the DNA TGTGCCAGCCAGTTTGACAGGGGTGACGAAAAACTGTTTTTT. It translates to CASQFDRGDEKLFF.

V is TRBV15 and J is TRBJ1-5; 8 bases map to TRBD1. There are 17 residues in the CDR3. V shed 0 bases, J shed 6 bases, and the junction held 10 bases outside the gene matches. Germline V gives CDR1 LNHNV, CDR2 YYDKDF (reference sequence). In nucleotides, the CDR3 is TGTGCCACCAGCAGAGAAAGGGCGACAGGGGTGGGTCAGCCCCAGCATTTT. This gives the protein CATSRERATGVGQPQHF.

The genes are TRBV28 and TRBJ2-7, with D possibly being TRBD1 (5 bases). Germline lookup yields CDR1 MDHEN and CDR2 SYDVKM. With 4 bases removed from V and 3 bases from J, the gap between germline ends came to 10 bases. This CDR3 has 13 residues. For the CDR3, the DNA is TGTGCCAGCAGTTCCGTGACAGACTACGAGCAGTACTTC. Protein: CASSSVTDYEQYF.

The CDR3 nucleotides read TGTGCCAGCAGCTCGGGGACTAGTCGTACAGATACGCAGTATTTT. It yields the protein CASSSGTSRTDTQYF. V is TRBV7-2 and J is TRBJ2-3, with TRBD2 matching 8 bases. The CDR3 contains 15 residues. With V trimmed by 4 bases and J by 3 bases, 6 bases remained unmatched. Germline CDR1 is SGHTA and CDR2 is FQGNSA. The full variable domain, in which reference TRBV7-2 and TRBJ2-3 provide the parts outside the CDR3, is GAGVSQSPSNKVTEKGKDVELRCDPISGHTALYWYRQSLGQGLEFLIYFQGNSAPDKSGLPSDRFSAERTGGSVSTLTIQRTQQEDSAVYLCASSSGTSRTDTQYFGPGTRLTVL.

CDR3 in amino acids: CASSFRGGDSYEQYF. In DNA form, the CDR3 reads TGTGCCAGCAGCTTCAGGGGAGGGGACTCCTACGAGCAGTACTTC. This chain joins TRBV5-4 and TRBJ2-7, with D maybe TRBD2 (7 bases). The V gene lost 2 bases and the J gene lost 0 bases, with 12 bases spanning the gap. CDR3 size: 15 residues. The germline V gene has CDR1 SGHNT and CDR2 YYREEE (reference sequence).

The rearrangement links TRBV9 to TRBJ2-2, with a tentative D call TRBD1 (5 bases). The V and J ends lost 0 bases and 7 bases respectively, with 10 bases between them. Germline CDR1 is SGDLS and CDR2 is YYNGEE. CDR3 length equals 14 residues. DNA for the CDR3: TGTGCCAGCAGCGTAGAGCAGGGTAACGGGGAGCTGTTTTTT. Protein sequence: CASSVEQGNGELFF.

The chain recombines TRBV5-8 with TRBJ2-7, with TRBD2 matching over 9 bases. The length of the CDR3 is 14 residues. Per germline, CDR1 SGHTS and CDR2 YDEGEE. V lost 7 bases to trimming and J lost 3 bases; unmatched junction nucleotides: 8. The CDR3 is CASLLAGTNYEQYF. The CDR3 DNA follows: TGTGCCAGCCTCCTAGCGGGAACCAACTACGAGCAGTACTTC.

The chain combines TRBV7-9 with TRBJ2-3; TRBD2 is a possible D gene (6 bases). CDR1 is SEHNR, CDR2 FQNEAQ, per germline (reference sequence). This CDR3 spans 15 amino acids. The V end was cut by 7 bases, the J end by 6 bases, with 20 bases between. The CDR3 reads CASTLLGGLMDTQYF. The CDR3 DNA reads TGTGCCAGCACGCTATTGGGGGGACTTATGGATACGCAGTATTTT. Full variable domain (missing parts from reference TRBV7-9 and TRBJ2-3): DTGVSQNPRHKITKRGQNVTFRCDPISEHNRLYWYRQTLGQGPEFLTYFQNEAQLEKSRLLSDRFSAERPKGSFSTLEIQRTEQGDSAMYLCASTLLGGLMDTQYFGPGTRLTVL.

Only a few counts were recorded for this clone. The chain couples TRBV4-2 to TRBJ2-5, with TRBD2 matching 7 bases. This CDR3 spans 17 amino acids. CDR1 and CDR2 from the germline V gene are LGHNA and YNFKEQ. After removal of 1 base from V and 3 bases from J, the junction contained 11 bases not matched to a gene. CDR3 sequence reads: CASSQVAEGGAKETQYF. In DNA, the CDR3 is TGTGCCAGCAGCCAAGTAGCGGAGGGAGGGGCCAAAGAGACCCAGTACTTC.

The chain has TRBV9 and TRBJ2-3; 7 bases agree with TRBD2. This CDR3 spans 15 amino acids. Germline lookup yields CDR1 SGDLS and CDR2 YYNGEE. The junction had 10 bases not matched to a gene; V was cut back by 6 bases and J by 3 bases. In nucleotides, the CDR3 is TGTGCCAGCACGGGAGCGGGACGGGGAACAGATACGCAGTATTTT. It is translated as CASTGAGRGTDTQYF.

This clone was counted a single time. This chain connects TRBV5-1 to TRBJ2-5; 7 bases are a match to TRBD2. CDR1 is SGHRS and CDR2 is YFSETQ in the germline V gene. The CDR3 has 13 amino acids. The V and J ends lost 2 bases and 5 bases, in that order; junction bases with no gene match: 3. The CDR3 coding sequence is TGCGCCAGCAGCTTTGGGGGAGGGGAGACCCAGTACTTC. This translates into CASSFGGGETQYF.

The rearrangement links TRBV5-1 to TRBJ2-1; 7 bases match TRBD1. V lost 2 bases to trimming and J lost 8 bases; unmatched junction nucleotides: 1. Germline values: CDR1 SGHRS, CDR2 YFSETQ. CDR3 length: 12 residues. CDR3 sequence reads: CASSLQGYEQFF. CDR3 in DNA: TGCGCCAGCAGCTTACAGGGGTATGAGCAGTTCTTC. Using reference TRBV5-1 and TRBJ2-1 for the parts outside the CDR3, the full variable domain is KAGVTQTPRYLIKTRGQQVTLSCSPISGHRSVSWYQQTPGQGLQFLFEYFSETQRNKGNFPGRFSGRQFSNSRSEMNVSTLELGDSALYLCASSLQGYEQFFGPGTRLTVL.

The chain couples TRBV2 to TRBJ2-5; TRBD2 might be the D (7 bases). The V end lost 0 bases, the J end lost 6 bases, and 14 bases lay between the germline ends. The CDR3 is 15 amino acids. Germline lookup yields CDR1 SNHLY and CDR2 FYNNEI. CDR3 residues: CASSEARGGRQTQYF. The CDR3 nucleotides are TGTGCCAGCAGTGAAGCGAGGGGGGGGCGGCAGACCCAGTACTTC.

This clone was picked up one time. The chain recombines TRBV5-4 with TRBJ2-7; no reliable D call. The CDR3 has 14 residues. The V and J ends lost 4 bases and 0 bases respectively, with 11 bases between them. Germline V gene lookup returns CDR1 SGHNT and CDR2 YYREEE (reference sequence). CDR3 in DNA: TGTGCCAGCAGCCGCCAGGCTGGCTCCTACGAGCAGTACTTC. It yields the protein CASSRQAGSYEQYF. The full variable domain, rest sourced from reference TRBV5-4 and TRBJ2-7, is ETGVTQSPTHLIKTRGQQVTLRCSSQSGHNTVSWYQQALGQGPQFIFQYYREEENGRGNFPPRFSGLQFPNYSSELNVNALELDDSALYLCASSRQAGSYEQYFGPGTRLTVT.

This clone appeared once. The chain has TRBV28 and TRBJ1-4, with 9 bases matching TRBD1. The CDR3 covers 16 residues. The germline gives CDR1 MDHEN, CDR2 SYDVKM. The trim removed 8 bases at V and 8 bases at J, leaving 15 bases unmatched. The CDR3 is CASQGQGVLNLEKLFF. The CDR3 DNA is TGTGCCAGCCAGGGACAGGGCGTCCTCAACCTCGAAAAACTGTTTTTT.

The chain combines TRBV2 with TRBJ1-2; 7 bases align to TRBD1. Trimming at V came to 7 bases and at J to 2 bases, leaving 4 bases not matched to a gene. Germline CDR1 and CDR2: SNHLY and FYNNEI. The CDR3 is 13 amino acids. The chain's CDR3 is CASTVTGNYGYTF. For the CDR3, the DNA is TGTGCCAGCACCGTGACAGGGAACTATGGCTACACCTTC.

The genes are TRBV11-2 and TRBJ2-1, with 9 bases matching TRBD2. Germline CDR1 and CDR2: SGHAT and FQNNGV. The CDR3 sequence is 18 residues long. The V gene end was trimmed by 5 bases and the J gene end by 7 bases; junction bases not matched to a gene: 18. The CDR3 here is CASSPRLAETPRGNEQFF. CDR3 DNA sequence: TGTGCCAGCAGCCCGCGACTAGCGGAGACCCCGCGGGGAAATGAGCAGTTCTTC.

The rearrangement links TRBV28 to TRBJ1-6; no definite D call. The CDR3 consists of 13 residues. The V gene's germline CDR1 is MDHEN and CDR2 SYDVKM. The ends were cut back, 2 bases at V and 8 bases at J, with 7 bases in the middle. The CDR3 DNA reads TGTGCCAGCAGTTTAAGGAGGGATTCACCCCTCCACTTT. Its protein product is CASSLRRDSPLHF.

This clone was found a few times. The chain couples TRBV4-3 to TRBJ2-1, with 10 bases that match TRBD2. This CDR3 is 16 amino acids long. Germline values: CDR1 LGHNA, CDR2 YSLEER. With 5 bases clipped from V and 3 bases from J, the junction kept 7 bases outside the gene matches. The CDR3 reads CASSDSGRTNYNEQFF. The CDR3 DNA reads TGCGCCAGCAGCGATAGCGGGAGGACTAACTACAATGAGCAGTTCTTC.

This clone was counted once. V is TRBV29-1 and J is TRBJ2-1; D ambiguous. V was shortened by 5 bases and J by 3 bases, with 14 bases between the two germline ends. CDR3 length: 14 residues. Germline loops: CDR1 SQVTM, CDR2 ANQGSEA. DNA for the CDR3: TGCAGCGTTCTGACATATTTAGGCTACAATGAGCAGTTCTTC. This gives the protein CSVLTYLGYNEQFF.

CDR3 in amino acids: CASSLGRLAGTGELFF. CDR3 in DNA: TGCGCCAGCAGCTTGGGGAGACTAGCGGGTACCGGGGAGCTGTTTTTT. The chain couples TRBV5-1 to TRBJ2-2; 10 bases map to TRBD2. The CDR3 totals 16 residues. CDR1 is SGHRS, CDR2 YFSETQ, per germline. J was trimmed by 5 bases and V by 0 bases; bases with no gene match: 4.

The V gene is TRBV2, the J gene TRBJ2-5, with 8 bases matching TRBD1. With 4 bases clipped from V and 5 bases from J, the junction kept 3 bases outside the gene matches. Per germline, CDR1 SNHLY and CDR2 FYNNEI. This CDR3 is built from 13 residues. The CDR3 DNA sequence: TGTGCCAGCAGTGCCTACAGGGGGGAGACCCAGTACTTC. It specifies CASSAYRGETQYF. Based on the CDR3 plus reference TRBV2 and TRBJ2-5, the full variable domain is EPEVTQTPSHQVTQMGQEVILRCVPISNHLYFYWYRQILGQKVEFLVSFYNNEISEKSEIFDDQFSVERPDGSNFTLKIRSTKLEDSAMYFCASSAYRGETQYFGPGTRLLVL.

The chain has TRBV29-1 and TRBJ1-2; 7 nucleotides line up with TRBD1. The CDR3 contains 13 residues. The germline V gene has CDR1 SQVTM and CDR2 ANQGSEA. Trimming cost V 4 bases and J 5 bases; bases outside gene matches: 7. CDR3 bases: TGCAGCGTTGTGGGACAGCCCTTTTATGGCTACACCTTC. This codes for CSVVGQPFYGYTF.

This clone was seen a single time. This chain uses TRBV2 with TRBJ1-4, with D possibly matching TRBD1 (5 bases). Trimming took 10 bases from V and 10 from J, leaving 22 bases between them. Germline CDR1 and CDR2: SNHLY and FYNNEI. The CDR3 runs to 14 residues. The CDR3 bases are TGTGCCACCCAAACTCCCCCCAGGGAGGGAAAACTGTTTTTT. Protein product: CATQTPPREGKLFF.

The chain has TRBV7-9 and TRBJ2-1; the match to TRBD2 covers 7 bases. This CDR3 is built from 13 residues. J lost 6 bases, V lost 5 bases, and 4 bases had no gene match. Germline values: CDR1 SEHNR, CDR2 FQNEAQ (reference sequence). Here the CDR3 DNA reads TGTGCCAGCAGCAAGACTAGCACCAATGAGCAGTTCTTC. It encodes CASSKTSTNEQFF.